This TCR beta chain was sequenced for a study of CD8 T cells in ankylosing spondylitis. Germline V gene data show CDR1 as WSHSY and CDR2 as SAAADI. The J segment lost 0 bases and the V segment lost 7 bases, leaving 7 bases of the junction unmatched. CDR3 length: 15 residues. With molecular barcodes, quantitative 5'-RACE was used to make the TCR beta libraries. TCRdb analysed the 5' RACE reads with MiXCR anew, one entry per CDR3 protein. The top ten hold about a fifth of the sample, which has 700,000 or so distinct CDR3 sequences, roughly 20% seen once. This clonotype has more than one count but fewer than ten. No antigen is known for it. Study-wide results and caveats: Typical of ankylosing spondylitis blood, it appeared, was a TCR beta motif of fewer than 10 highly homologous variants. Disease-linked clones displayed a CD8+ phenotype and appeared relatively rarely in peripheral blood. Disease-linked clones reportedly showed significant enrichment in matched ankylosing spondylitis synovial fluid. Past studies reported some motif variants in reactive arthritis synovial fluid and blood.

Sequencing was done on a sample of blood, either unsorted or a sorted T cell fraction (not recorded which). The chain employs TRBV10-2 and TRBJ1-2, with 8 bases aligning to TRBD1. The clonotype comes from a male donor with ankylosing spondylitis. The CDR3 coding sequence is TGCGCCAGCATGGACAGGGAACATCCTAACTATGGCTACACCTTC. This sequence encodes CASMDREHPNYGYTF.